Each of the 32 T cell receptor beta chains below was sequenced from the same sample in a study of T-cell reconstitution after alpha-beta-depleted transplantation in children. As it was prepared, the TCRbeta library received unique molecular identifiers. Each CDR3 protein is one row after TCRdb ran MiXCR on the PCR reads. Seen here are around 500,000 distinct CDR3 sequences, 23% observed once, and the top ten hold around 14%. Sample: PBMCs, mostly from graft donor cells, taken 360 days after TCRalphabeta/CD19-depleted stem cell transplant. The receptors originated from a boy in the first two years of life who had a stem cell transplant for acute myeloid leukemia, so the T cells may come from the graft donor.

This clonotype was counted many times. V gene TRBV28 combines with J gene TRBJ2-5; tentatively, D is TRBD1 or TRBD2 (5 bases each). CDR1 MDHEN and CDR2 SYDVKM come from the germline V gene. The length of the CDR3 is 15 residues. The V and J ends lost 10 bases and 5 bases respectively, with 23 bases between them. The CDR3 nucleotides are TGTGCCACCCGGGGACCAACCCCCAATCCGGAGACCCAGTACTTC. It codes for CATRGPTPNPETQYF.

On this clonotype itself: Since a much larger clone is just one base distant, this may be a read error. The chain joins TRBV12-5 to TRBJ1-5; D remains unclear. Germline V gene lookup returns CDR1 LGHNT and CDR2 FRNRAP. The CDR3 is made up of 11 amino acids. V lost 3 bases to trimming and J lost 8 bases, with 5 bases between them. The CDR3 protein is CASGFDKPQHF. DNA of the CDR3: TGTGCTAGTGGTTTTGATAAGCCCCAGCATTTT.

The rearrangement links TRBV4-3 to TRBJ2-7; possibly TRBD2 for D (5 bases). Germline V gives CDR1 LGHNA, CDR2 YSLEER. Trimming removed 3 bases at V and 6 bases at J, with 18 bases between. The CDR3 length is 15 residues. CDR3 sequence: CASSHGDPRVGEQYF. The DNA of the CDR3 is TGCGCCAGCAGCCACGGGGATCCCCGGGTGGGCGAGCAGTACTTC.

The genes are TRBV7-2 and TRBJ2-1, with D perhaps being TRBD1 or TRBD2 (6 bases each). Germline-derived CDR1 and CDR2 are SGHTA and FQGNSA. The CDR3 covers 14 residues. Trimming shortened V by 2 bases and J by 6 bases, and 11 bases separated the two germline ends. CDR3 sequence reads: CASSLHGGLNEQFF. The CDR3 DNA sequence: TGTGCCAGCAGCTTACATGGGGGGCTCAATGAGCAGTTCTTC.

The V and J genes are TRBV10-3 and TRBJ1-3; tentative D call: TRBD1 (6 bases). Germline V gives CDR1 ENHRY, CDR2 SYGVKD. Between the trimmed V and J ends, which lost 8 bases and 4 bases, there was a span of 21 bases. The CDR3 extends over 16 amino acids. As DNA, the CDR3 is TGTGCCATCTCCCCCAGCGGACAGCCAGCAGGAAACACCATATATTTT. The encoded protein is CAISPSGQPAGNTIYF.

The CDR3 DNA sequence: TGTGCCAGCACCCCGGGAGAGCCCGGAGGGGCCAACGTCCTGACTTTC. This encodes CASTPGEPGGANVLTF. The chain links TRBV6-1 to TRBJ2-6; perhaps TRBD2 as D (6 bases). Per the germline V gene, CDR1 is MNHNS and CDR2 is SASEGT. Trimming took 7 bases from V and 4 from J, leaving 17 bases between them. The CDR3 totals 16 residues.

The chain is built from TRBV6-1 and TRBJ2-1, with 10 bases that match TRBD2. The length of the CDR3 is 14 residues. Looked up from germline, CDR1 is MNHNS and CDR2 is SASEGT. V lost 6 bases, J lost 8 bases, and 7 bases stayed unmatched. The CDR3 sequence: CASRERGGRDEQFF. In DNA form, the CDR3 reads TGTGCCAGCAGAGAGCGGGGGGGCCGGGATGAGCAGTTCTTC.

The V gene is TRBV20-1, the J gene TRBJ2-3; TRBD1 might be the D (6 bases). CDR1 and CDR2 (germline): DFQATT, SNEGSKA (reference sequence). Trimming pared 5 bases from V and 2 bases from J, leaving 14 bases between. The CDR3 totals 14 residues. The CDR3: CSAPDRSFTDTQYF. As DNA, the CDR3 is TGCAGTGCTCCCGACAGGTCCTTCACAGATACGCAGTATTTT.

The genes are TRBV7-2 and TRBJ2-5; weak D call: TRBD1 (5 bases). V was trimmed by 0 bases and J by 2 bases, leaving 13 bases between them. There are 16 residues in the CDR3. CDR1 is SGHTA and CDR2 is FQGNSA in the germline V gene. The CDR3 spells CASSLAPGFPQETQYF. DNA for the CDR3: TGTGCCAGCAGCTTAGCCCCAGGGTTTCCGCAAGAGACCCAGTACTTC.

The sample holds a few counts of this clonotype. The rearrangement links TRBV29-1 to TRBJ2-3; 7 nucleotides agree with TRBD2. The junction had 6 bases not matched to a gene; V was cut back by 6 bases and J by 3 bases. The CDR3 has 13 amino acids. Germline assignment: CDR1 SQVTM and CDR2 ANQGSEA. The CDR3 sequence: CSVVGSGTDTQYF. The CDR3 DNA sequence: TGCAGCGTGGTCGGTAGCGGGACAGATACGCAGTATTTT.

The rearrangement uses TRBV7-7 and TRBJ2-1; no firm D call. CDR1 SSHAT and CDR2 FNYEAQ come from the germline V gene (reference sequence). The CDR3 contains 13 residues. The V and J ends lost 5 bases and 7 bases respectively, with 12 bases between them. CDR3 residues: CASSPGFVNEQFF. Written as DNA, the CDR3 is TGTGCCAGCAGCCCGGGTTTCGTGAATGAGCAGTTCTTC.

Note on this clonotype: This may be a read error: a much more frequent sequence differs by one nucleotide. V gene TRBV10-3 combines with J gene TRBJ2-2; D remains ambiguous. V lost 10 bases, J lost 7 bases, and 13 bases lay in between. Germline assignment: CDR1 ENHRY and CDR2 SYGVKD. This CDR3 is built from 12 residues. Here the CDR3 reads CATSNSSGELFF. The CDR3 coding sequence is TGTGCCACCAGCAATTCCAGCGGGGAGCTGTTTTTT.

CDR3: CASSPQQGGGELFF. CDR3 DNA sequence: TGTGCCAGCAGCCCGCAACAGGGTGGCGGGGAGCTGTTTTTT. The J gene is TRBJ2-2, the V gene TRBV7-2; possibly TRBD1 for D (6 bases). Germline CDR1 is SGHTA and CDR2 is FQGNSA. The length of the CDR3 is 14 residues. V lost 5 bases to trimming and J lost 7 bases, with 14 bases between them.

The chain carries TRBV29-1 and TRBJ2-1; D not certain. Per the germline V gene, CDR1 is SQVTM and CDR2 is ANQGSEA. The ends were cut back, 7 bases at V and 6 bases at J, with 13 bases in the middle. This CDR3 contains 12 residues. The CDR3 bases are TGCAGCGCGACGGGTATTCGCAATGAGCAGTTCTTC. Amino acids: CSATGIRNEQFF.

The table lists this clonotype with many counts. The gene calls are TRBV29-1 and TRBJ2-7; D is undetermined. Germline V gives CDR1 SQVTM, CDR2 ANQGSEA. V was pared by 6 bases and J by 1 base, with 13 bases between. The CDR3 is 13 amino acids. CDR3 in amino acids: CSVMSRESYEQYF. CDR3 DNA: TGCAGCGTAATGAGCCGTGAGTCCTACGAGCAGTACTTC.

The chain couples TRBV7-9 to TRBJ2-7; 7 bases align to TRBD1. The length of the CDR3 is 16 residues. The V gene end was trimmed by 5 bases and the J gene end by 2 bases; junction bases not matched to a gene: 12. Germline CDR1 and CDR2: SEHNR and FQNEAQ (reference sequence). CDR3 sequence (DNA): TGTGCCAGCAGCACCTTACAGGGGACAATACCCTACGAGCAGTACTTC. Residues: CASSTLQGTIPYEQYF.

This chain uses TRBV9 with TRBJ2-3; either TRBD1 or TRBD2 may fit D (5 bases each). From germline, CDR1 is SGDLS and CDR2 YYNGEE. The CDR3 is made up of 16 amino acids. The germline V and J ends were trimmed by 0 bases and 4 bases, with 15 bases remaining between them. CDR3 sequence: CASSVAVLVGADTQYF. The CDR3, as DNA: TGTGCCAGCAGCGTAGCTGTACTAGTGGGGGCAGATACGCAGTATTTT.

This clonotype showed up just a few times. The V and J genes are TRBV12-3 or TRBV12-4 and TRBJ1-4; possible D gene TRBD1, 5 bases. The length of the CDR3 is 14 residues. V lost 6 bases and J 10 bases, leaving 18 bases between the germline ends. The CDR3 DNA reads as TGTGCCAGCAGCCCGGGGCTATCGGTGGGAAAACTGTTTTTT. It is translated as CASSPGLSVGKLFF.

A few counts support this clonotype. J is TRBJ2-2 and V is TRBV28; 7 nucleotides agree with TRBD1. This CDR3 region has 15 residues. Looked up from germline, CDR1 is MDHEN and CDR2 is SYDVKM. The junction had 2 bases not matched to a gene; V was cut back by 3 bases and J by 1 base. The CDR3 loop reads CASSFRGLNTGELFF. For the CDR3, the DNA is TGTGCCAGCAGTTTTAGGGGGCTGAACACCGGGGAGCTGTTTTTT.

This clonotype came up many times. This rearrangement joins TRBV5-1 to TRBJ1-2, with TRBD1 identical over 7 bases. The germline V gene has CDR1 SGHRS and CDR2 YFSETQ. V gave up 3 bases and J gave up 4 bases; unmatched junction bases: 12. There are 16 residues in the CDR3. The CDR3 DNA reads TGCGCCAGCAGCTACACCTCGGGACAGAGTCCCTATGGCTACACCTTC. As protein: CASSYTSGQSPYGYTF.

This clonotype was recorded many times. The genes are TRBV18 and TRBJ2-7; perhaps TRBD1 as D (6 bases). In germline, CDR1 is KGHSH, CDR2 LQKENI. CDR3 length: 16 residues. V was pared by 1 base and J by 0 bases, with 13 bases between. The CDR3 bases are TGTGCCAGCTCACCACGGGACACCCAAACCTCCTACGAGCAGTACTTC. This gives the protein CASSPRDTQTSYEQYF. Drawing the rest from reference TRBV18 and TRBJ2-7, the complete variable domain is NAGVMQNPRHLVRRRGQEARLRCSPMKGHSHVYWYRQLPEEGLKFMVYLQKENIIDESGMPKERFSAEFPKEGPSILRIQQVVRGDSAAYFCASSPRDTQTSYEQYFGPGTRLTVT.

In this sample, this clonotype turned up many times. The CDR3 here is CSVDRTYEQYV. CDR3 in DNA: TGCAGCGTCGACAGAACCTACGAGCAGTACGTC. The chain uses TRBV29-1 and TRBJ2-7, with a possible D match to TRBD1 (5 bases). Germline lookup yields CDR1 SQVTM and CDR2 ANQGSEA. The CDR3 extends over 11 amino acids. The V end lost 6 bases, the J end lost 2 bases, and 8 bases lay between the germline ends.

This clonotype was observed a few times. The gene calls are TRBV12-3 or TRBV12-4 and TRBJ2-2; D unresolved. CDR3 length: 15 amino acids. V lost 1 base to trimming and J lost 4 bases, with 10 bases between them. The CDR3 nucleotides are TGTGCCAGCAGTTTAGATCCGAATTTCACCGGGGAGCTGTTTTTT. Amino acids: CASSLDPNFTGELFF.

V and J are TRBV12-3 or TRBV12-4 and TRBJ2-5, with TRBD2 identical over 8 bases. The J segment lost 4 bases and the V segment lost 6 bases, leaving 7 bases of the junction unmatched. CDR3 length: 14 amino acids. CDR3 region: CASRDGGGLETQYF. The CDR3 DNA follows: TGTGCCAGCAGGGACGGGGGGGGCCTAGAGACCCAGTACTTC.

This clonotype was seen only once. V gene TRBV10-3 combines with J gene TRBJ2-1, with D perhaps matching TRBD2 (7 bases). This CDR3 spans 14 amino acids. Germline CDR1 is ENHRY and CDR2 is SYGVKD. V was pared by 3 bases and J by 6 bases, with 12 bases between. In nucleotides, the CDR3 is TGTGCCATCAGTGAACGGGGGGCCTTCAATGAGCAGTTCTTC. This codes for CAISERGAFNEQFF.

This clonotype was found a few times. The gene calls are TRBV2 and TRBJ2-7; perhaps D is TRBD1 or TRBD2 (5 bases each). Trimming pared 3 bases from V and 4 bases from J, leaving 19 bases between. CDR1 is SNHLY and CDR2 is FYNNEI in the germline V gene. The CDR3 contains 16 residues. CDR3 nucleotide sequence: TGTGCCAGCAGTGAGGGGCGGCTGGGTAGCGTGTACGAGCAGTACGTC. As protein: CASSEGRLGSVYEQYV.

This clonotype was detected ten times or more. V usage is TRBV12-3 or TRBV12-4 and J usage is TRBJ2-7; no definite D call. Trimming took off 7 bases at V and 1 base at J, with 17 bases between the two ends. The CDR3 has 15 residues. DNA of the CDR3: TGTGCCAGCACCCCGGGCCCCGGCACATCCTACGAGCAGTACTTC. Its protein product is CASTPGPGTSYEQYF.

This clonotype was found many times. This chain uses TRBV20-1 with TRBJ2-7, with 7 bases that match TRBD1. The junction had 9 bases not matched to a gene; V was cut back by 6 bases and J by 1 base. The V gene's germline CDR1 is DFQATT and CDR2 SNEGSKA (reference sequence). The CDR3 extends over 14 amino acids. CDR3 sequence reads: CSATGTALSYEQYV. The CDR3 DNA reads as TGCAGTGCCACCGGGACAGCCCTTTCCTACGAGCAGTACGTC.

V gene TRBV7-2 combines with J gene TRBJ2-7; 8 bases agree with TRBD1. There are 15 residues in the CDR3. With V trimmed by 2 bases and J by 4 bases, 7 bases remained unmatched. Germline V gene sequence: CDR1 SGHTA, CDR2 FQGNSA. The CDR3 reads CASSLTPGGGYEQYF. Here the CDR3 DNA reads TGTGCCAGCAGCTTAACCCCAGGGGGCGGATACGAGCAGTACTTC. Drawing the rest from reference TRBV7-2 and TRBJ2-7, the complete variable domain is GAGVSQSPSNKVTEKGKDVELRCDPISGHTALYWYRQSLGQGLEFLIYFQGNSAPDKSGLPSDRFSAERTGGSVSTLTIQRTQQEDSAVYLCASSLTPGGGYEQYFGPGTRLTVT.

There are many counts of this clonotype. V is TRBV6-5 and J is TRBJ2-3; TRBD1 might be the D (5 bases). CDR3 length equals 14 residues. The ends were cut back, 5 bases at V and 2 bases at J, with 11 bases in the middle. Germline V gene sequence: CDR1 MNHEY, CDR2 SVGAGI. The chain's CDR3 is CASSRDRTTDTQYF. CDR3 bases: TGTGCCAGCAGTCGTGACAGAACCACAGATACGCAGTATTTT.

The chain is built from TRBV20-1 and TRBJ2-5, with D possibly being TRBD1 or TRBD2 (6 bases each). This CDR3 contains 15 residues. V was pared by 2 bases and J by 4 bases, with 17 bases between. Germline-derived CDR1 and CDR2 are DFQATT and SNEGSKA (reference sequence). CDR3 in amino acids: CSARSPRGGLETQYF. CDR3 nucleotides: TGCAGTGCTAGATCCCCGAGAGGGGGGCTAGAGACCCAGTACTTC.

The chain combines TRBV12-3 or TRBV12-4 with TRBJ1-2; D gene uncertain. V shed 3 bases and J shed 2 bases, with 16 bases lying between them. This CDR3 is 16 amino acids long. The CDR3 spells CASSFRIQLVNYGYTF. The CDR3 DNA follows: TGTGCCAGCAGTTTTAGGATCCAGCTCGTCAACTATGGCTACACCTTC.